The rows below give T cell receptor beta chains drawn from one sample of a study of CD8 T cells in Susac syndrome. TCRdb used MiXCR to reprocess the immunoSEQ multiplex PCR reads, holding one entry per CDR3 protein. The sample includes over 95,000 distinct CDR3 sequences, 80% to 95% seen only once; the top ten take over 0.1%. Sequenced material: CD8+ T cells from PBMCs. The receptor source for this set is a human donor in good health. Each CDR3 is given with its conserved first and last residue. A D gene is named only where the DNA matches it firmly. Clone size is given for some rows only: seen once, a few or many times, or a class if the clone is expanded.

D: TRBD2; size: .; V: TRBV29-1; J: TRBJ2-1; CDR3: CSVAGGQINEQFF; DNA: TGCAGCGTCGCGGGGGGCCAGATTAATGAGCAGTTCTTC
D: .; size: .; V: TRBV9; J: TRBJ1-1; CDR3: CASSSHGAPSTEAFF; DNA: TGTGCCAGCAGCTCGCACGGGGCACCGTCCACTGAAGCTTTCTTT
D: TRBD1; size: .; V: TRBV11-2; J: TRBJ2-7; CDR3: CASRGGVYEQYF; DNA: TGTGCCAGTCGAGGGGGCGTGTACGAGCAGTACTTC
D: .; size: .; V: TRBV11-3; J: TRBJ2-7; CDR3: CASSLDRTTSYEQYF; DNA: TGTGCCAGCAGCTTAGATCGTACCACTTCCTACGAGCAGTACTTC
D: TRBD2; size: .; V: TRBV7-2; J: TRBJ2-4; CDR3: CASSLTSGSRNIQYF; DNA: TGTGCCAGCAGCTTGACTAGCGGGAGTAGAAACATTCAGTACTTC
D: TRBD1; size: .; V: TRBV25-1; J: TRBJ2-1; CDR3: CASSSTGGASNEQFF; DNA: TGTGCCAGCAGCTCGACAGGGGGCGCAAGCAATGAGCAGTTCTTC
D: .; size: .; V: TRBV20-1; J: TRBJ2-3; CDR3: CSAAESRGTDTQYF; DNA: TGCAGTGCAGCGGAGAGTCGGGGCACAGATACGCAGTATTTT
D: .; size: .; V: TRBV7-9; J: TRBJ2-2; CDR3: CASSLKQTGELFF; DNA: TGTGCCAGCAGCTTAAAGCAGACCGGGGAGCTGTTTTTT
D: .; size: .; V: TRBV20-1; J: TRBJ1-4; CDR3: CSAPRNGRNEKLFF; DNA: TGCAGTGCCCCAAGAAATGGACGAAATGAAAAACTGTTTTTT
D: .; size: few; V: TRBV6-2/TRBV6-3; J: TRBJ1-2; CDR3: CASSKTENYGYTF; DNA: TGTGCCAGCAGCAAGACAGAGAACTATGGCTACACCTTC